This T cell receptor (beta chain) was found in a study of OX40 agonist ivuxolimab in advanced cancers. The assay was immunoSEQ multiplex PCR, and TCRdb's table has in-frame clones only and misses some. Of about 73,000 clones listed, around nine tenths are singletons. The receptor was isolated from an adult with an advanced solid tumor such as melanoma, head and neck, liver or kidney cancer. Sequenced material: CD4+ or CD8+ T cells sorted from blood, taken in a trial of the OX40 agonist ivuxolimab.

This CDR3 reads CASSPSSFNQPQHF. The CDR3, as DNA: TGTGCCAGCTCACCGAGCAGCTTCAATCAGCCCCAGCATTTT. V and J are TRBV18 and TRBJ1-5; D gene ambiguous. Between the trimmed V and J ends, which lost 3 bases and 3 bases, there was a span of 9 bases. This CDR3 spans 14 amino acids. The germline gives CDR1 KGHSH, CDR2 LQKENI.